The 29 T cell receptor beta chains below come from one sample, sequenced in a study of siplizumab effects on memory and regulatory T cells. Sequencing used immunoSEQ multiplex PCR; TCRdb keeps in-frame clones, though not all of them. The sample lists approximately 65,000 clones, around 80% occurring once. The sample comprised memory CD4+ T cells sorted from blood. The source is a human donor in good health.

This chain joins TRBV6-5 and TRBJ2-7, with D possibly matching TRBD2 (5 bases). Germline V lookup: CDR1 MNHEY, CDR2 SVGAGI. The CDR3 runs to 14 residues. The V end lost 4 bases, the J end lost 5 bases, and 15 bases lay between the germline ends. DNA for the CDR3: TGTGCCAGCAGTTCAAGAGGTATGAGGGACGAGCAGTACTTC. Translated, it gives CASSSRGMRDEQYF.

The CDR3 DNA follows: TGCAGCGTCTCGGGGACAGAAAATCAGCCCCAGCATTTT. Translation: CSVSGTENQPQHF. V and J are TRBV29-1 and TRBJ1-5; 7 bases match TRBD1. CDR1 and CDR2 (germline): SQVTM, ANQGSEA. V lost 6 bases to trimming and J lost 4 bases; unmatched junction nucleotides: 6. CDR3 length: 13 residues.

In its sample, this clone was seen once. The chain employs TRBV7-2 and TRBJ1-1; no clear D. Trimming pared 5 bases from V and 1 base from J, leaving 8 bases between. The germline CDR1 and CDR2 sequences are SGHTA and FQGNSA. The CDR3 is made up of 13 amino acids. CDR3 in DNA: TGTGCCAGCAGCAAAGCACGGAACACTGAAGCTTTCTTT. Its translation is CASSKARNTEAFF.

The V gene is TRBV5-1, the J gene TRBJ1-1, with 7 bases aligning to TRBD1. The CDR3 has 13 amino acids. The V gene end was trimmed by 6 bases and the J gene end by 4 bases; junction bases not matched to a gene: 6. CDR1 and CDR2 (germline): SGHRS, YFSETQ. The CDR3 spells CASTNRGGTEAFF. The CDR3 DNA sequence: TGCGCCAGCACAAACAGGGGAGGCACTGAAGCTTTCTTT.

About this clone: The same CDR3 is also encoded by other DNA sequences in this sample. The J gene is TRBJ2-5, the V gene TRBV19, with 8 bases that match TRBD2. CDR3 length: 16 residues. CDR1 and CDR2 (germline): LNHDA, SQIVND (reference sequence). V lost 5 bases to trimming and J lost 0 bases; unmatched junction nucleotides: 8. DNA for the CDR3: TGTGCCAGTAGTGCCTCCCGGGGGGGGTACCAAGAGACCCAGTACTTC. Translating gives CASSASRGGYQETQYF.

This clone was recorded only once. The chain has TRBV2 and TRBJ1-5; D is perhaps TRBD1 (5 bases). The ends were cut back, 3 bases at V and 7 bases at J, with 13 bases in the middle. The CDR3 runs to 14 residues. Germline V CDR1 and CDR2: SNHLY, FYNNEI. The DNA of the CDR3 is TGTGCCAGCAGTGATCCAGGGAAGCAACAGCCCCAGCATTTT. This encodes CASSDPGKQQPQHF.

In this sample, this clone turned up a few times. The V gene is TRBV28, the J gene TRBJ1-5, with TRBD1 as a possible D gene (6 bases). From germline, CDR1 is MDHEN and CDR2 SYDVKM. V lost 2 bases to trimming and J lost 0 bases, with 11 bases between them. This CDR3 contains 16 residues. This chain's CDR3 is CASSLRMGASNQPQHF. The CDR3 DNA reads TGTGCCAGCAGTTTACGGATGGGGGCTAGCAATCAGCCCCAGCATTTT.

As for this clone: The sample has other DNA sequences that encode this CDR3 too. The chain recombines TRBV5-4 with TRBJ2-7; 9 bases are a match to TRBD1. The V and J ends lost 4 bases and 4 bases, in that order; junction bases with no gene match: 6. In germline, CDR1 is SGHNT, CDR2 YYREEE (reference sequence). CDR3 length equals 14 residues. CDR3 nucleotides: TGTGCCAGCAGCCGACCGGGACAGGGTTACGAGCAGTACTTC. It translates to CASSRPGQGYEQYF.

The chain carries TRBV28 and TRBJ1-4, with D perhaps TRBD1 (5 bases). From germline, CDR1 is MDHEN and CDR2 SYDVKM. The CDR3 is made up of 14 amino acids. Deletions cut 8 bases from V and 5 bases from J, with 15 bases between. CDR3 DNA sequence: TGTGCCAGCGGACGGGACCGTGGGAATGAAAAACTGTTTTTT. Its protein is CASGRDRGNEKLFF.

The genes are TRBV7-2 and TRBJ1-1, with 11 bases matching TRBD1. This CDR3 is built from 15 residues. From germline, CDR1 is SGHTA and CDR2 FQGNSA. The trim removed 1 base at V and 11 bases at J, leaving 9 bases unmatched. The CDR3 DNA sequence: TGTGCCAGCAGCTTAGACGGACAGGGGGCTCTGAGGGCTTTCTTT. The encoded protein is CASSLDGQGALRAFF.

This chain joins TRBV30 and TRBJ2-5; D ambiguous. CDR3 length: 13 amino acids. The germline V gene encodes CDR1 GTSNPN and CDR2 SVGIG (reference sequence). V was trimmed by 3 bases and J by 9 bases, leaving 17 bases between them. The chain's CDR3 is CAWSSGPREAQYF. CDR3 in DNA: TGTGCCTGGAGCTCAGGACCCCGCGAGGCCCAGTACTTC.

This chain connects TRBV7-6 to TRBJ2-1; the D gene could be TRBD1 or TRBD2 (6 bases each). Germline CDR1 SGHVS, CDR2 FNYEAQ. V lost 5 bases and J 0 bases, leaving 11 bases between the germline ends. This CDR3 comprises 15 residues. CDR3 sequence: CASSPGGRSYNEQFF. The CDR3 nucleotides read TGTGCCAGCAGCCCCGGGGGCCGCTCCTACAATGAGCAGTTCTTC.

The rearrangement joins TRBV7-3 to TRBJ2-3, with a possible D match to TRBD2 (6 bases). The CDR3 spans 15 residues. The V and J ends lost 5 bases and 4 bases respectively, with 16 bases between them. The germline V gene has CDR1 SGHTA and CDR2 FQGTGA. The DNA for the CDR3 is TGTGCCAGCAGCGAGGGCGGGGACCCTTCAGATACGCAGTATTTT. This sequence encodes CASSEGGDPSDTQYF.

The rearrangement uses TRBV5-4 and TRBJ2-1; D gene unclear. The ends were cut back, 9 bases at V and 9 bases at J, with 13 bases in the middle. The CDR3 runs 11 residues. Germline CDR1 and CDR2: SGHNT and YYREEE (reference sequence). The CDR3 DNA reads TGTGCCATCAAATTTCAACGTGAGCAGTTCTTC. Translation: CAIKFQREQFF.

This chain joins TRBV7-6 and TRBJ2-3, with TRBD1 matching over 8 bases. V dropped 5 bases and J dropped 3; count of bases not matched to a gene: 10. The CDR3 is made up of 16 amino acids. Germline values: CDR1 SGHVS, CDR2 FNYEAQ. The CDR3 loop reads CASSPRQGAKTDTQYF. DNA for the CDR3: TGTGCCAGCAGCCCGAGGCAGGGGGCGAAGACAGATACGCAGTATTTT.

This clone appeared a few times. The CDR3 spells CASSSRQGFGNTIYF. The CDR3 region has the DNA TGCGCCAGCAGCTCCCGACAGGGATTCGGAAACACCATATATTTT. The chain couples TRBV4-1 to TRBJ1-3, with 7 bases fitting TRBD1. The CDR3 totals 15 residues. With 5 bases clipped from V and 4 bases from J, the junction kept 8 bases outside the gene matches. Germline lookup yields CDR1 MGHRA and CDR2 YSYEKL.

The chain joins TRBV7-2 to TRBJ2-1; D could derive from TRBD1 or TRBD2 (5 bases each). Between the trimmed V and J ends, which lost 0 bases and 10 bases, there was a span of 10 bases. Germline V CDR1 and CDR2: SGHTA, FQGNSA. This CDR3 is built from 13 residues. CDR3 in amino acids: CASSLATGLEQFF. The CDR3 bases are TGTGCCAGCAGCTTAGCGACGGGGCTAGAGCAGTTCTTC.

The CDR3 spells CASSPRASGTSTDTQYF. The CDR3 bases are TGTGCCAGCAGCCCTCGGGCTAGCGGGACTAGCACAGATACGCAGTATTTT. The chain joins TRBV7-2 to TRBJ2-3; 9 bases line up with TRBD2. There are 17 residues in the CDR3. V shed 5 bases and J 0 bases; nucleotides not matched to a gene: 9. Germline CDR1 and CDR2: SGHTA and FQGNSA.

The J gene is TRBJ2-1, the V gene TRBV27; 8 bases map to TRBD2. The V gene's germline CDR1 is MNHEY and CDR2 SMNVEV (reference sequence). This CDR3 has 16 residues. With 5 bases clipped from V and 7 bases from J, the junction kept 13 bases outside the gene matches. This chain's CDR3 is CASSPIAIAGQNEQFF. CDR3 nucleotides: TGTGCCAGCAGTCCCATCGCGATAGCGGGGCAAAATGAGCAGTTCTTC.

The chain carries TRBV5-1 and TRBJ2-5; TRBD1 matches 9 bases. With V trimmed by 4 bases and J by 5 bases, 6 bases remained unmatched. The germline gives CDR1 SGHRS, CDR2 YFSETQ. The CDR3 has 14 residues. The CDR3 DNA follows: TGCGCCAGCAGCGGCACAGGGGGCGGCGAGACCCAGTACTTC. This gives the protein CASSGTGGGETQYF. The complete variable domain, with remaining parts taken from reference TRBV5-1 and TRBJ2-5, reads KAGVTQTPRYLIKTRGQQVTLSCSPISGHRSVSWYQQTPGQGLQFLFEYFSETQRNKGNFPGRFSGRQFSNSRSEMNVSTLELGDSALYLCASSGTGGGETQYFGPGTRLLVL.

As DNA, the CDR3 is TGTGCCAGCAGTTACGGCAGGGGACTTTACGAGCAGTACTTC. It translates to CASSYGRGLYEQYF. The rearrangement links TRBV6-6 to TRBJ2-7; perhaps D is TRBD1 or TRBD2 (6 bases each). In germline, CDR1 is MNHNY, CDR2 SVGAGI (reference sequence). Trimming removed 2 bases from V and 4 bases from J, with 12 bases in between. This CDR3 contains 14 residues.

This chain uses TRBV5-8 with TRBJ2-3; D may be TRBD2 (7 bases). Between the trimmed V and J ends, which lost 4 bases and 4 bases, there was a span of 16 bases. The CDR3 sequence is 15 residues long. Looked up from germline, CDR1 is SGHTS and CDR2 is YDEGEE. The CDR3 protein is CASSPGGFRADTQYF. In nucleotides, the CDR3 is TGTGCCAGCAGCCCGGGGGGCTTTCGGGCAGATACGCAGTATTTT. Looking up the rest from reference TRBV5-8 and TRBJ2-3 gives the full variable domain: EAGVTQSPTHLIKTRGQQATLRCSPISGHTSVYWYQQALGLGLQFLLWYDEGEERNRGNFPPRFSGRQFPNYSSELNVNALELEDSALYLCASSPGGFRADTQYFGPGTRLTVL.

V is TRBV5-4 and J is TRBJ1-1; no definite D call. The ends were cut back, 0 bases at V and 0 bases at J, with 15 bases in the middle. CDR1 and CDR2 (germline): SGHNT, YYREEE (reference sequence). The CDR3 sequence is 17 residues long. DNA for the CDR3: TGTGCCAGCAGCTTGGGGGCGGCCAGCGCCATGAACACTGAAGCTTTCTTT. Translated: CASSLGAASAMNTEAFF.

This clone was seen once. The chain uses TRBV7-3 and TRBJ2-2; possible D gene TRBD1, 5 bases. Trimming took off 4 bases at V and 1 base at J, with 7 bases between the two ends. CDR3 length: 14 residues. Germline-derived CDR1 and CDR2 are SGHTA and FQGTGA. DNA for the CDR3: TGTGCCAGCAGCTCCCAGGGGAACACCGGGGAGCTGTTTTTT. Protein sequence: CASSSQGNTGELFF. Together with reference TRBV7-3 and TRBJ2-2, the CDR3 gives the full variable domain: GAGVSQTPSNKVTEKGKYVELRCDPISGHTALYWYRQSLGQGPEFLIYFQGTGAADDSGLPNDRFFAVRPEGSVSTLKIQRTERGDSAVYLCASSSQGNTGELFFGEGSRLTVL.

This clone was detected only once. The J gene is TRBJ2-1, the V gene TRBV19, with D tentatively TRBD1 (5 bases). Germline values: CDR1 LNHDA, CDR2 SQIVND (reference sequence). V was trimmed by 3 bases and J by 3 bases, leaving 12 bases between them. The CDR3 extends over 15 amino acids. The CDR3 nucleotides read TGTGCCAGTAGTATCGGGCTAGGGGACTACAATGAGCAGTTCTTC. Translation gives CASSIGLGDYNEQFF. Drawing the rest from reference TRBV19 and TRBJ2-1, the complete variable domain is DGGITQSPKYLFRKEGQNVTLSCEQNLNHDAMYWYRQDPGQGLRLIYYSQIVNDFQKGDIAEGYSVSREKKESFPLTVTSAQKNPTAFYLCASSIGLGDYNEQFFGPGTRLTVL.

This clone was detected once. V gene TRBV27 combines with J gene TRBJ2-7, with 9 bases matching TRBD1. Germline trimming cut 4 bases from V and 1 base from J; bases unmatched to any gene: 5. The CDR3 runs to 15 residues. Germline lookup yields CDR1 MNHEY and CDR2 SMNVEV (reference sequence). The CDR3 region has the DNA TGTGCCAGCAGTTCTAACAGGGGGCGATCCTACGAGCAGTACTTC. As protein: CASSSNRGRSYEQYF.

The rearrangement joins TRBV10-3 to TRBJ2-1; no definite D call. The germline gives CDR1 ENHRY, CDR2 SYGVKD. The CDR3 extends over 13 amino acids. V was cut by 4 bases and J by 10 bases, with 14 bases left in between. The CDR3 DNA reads TGTGCCATCAGTGGCGGTGCCTCCGAGGAGCAGTTCTTC. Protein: CAISGGASEEQFF.

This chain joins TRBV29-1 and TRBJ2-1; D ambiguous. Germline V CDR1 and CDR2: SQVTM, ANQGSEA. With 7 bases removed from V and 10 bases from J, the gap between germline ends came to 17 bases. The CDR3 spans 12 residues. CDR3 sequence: CSAPDVGREQFF. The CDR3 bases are TGCAGCGCTCCCGACGTAGGGCGAGAGCAGTTCTTC.

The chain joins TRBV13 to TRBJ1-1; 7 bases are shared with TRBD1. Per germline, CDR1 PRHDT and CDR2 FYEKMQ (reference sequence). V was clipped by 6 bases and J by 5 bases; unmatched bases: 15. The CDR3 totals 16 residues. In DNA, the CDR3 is TGTGCCAGCAGGAACAGGGGTGGACAAGGCGAAACTGAAGCTTTCTTT. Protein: CASRNRGGQGETEAFF.